The 16 T cell receptor beta chains below were found in one sample sequenced in a study of control samples from healthy donors and cancer patients. Data came from immunoSEQ multiplex PCR; TCRdb stores just in-frame clones and leaves some out. The table lists 400,000 to 450,000 clones, 90% of them singletons, with more than 6% in the top ten. Sequences were obtained from PBMCs. These receptors were taken from a man aged 35 to 55 with head and neck cancer.

The rearrangement links TRBV5-8 to TRBJ1-5, with D unclear. Germline values: CDR1 SGHTS, CDR2 YDEGEE. Trimming shortened V by 1 base and J by 0 bases, and 5 bases separated the two germline ends. The CDR3 runs to 14 residues. CDR3 nucleotide sequence: TGTGCCAGCAGCTTGTCGTATAGCAATCAGCCCCAGCATTTT. Translation gives CASSLSYSNQPQHF. Combining the CDR3 with reference TRBV5-8 and TRBJ1-5 gives the whole variable domain EAGVTQSPTHLIKTRGQQATLRCSPISGHTSVYWYQQALGLGLQFLLWYDEGEERNRGNFPPRFSGRQFPNYSSELNVNALELEDSALYLCASSLSYSNQPQHFGDGTRLSIL.

The chain has TRBV25-1 and TRBJ2-3, with TRBD2 matching 11 bases. This CDR3 contains 15 residues. Germline CDR1 and CDR2: MGHDK and SYGVNS. Unmatched junction bases numbered 3, after V lost 6 bases and J lost 1 base. The CDR3 DNA reads as TGTGCCAGCAGCGGGACTAGCGGAGGCACAGATACGCAGTATTTT. Its translation: CASSGTSGGTDTQYF.

V gene TRBV6-5 combines with J gene TRBJ1-2, with 9 bases matching TRBD1. The germline gives CDR1 MNHEY, CDR2 SVGAGI. The trim removed 5 bases at V and 4 bases at J, leaving 8 bases unmatched. This CDR3 comprises 15 residues. CDR3 coding DNA: TGTGCCAGCAGTCCCCGGACAGGGGAAGGCTATGGCTACACCTTC. Protein product: CASSPRTGEGYGYTF.

The rearrangement uses TRBV11-2 and TRBJ2-3; the match to TRBD2 covers 8 bases. Germline assignment: CDR1 SGHAT and CDR2 FQNNGV. Unmatched junction bases numbered 5, after V lost 5 bases and J lost 1 base. The CDR3 runs to 15 residues. In DNA, the CDR3 is TGTGCCAGCAGCCAAGGACTAGCTGGCACAGATACGCAGTATTTT. This gives the protein CASSQGLAGTDTQYF.

As concerns this clone: The junction departs from the called germline gene at one end, perhaps through a read error. Other DNA sequences in the sample encode the same CDR3. The rearrangement links TRBV7-7 to TRBJ2-2, with 10 bases aligning to TRBD2. There are 18 residues in the CDR3. Germline CDR1 reads SSHAT; CDR2 reads FNYEAQ (reference sequence). DNA for the CDR3: TGTGCTAGCAGCTTTAGGGCTAGCGGGAGTTCGAACACCGGGGAACTGTTTTTT. This codes for CASSFRASGSSNTGELFF.

The rearrangement joins TRBV5-5 to TRBJ1-1, with D possibly matching TRBD1 (5 bases). Germline V lookup: CDR1 SGHKS, CDR2 YYEKEE (reference sequence). The CDR3 sequence is 15 residues long. Deletions cut 0 bases from V and 2 bases from J, with 11 bases between. This CDR3 is CASSLVRGPNTEAFF. The CDR3 bases are TGTGCCAGCAGCTTGGTTCGGGGACCCAACACTGAAGCTTTCTTT.

The chain combines TRBV25-1 with TRBJ2-1; D unresolved. In germline, CDR1 is MGHDK, CDR2 SYGVNS. The ends were cut back, 4 bases at V and 6 bases at J, with 10 bases in the middle. The CDR3 contains 13 residues. Here the CDR3 reads CASSVTQSNEQFF. The CDR3 DNA sequence: TGTGCCAGCAGTGTTACGCAGTCCAATGAGCAGTTCTTC.

The V and J genes are TRBV23-1 and TRBJ2-1, with TRBD2 matching over 15 bases. TRBV23-1 is identified as an open reading frame with a role that is uncertain. V trimming: 8 bases; J trimming: 6 bases; junction bases outside the gene matches: 11. This CDR3 region has 17 residues. DNA for the CDR3: TGCGCCAGCGGGAGAGGGACTAGCGGGAGGCGACGCAATGAGCAGTTCTTC. It encodes CASGRGTSGRRRNEQFF.

V is TRBV9 and J is TRBJ2-4, with D perhaps matching TRBD1 (5 bases). Trimming stripped 3 bases from V and 5 bases from J, with 18 bases between. This CDR3 contains 16 residues. Looked up from germline, CDR1 is SGDLS and CDR2 is YYNGEE. The CDR3 DNA sequence: TGTGCCAGCAGCGACACCCCAAGGGGCGCGGAAAACATTCAGTACTTC. Its translation is CASSDTPRGAENIQYF. Filled out from reference TRBV9 and TRBJ2-4, the complete variable domain reads DSGVTQTPKHLITATGQRVTLRCSPRSGDLSVYWYQQSLDQGLQFLIQYYNGEERAKGNILERFSAQQFPDLHSELNLSSLELGDSALYFCASSDTPRGAENIQYFGAGTRLSVL.

This clone showed up just once. The chain is built from TRBV5-5 and TRBJ2-3, with D possibly being TRBD2 (5 bases). Germline CDR1 reads SGHKS; CDR2 reads YYEKEE (reference sequence). This CDR3 has 14 amino acids. The V gene lost 6 bases and the J gene lost 1 base, with 12 bases spanning the gap. CDR3 in amino acids: CASKTGWGTDTQYF. CDR3 nucleotide sequence: TGTGCCAGCAAAACGGGGTGGGGCACAGATACGCAGTATTTT. Full variable domain (outside the CDR3, taken from reference TRBV5-5 and TRBJ2-3): DAGVTQSPTHLIKTRGQQVTLRCSPISGHKSVSWYQQVLGQGPQFIFQYYEKEERGRGNFPDRFSARQFPNYSSELNVNALLLGDSALYLCASKTGWGTDTQYFGPGTRLTVL.

The rearrangement links TRBV7-9 to TRBJ1-1, with unresolved D. The CDR3 has 13 residues. V was clipped by 5 bases and J by 11 bases, with 18 bases between them. Germline lookup yields CDR1 SEHNR and CDR2 FQNEAQ (reference sequence). This CDR3 is CASSASEFRTAFF. Here the CDR3 DNA reads TGTGCCAGCAGCGCCTCGGAGTTCCGGACCGCTTTCTTT.

The J gene is TRBJ1-3, the V gene TRBV11-2; D might be TRBD1 (6 bases). Germline V gene sequence: CDR1 SGHAT, CDR2 FQNNGV. Trimming stripped 7 bases from V and 4 bases from J, with 17 bases between. There are 15 residues in the CDR3. The CDR3 DNA sequence: TGTGCCAGCACCTCCGGGGGGGGCGACGGAAACACCATATATTTT. This codes for CASTSGGGDGNTIYF.

V and J are TRBV7-2 and TRBJ1-4; the D is unclear. The CDR3 extends over 16 amino acids. Germline CDR1 and CDR2: SGHTA and FQGNSA. The germline V and J ends were trimmed by 5 bases and 10 bases, with 23 bases remaining between them. The CDR3 sequence: CASSPRSETPKGKLFF. As DNA, the CDR3 is TGTGCCAGCAGCCCAAGGTCCGAGACTCCAAAAGGAAAACTGTTTTTT. The full variable domain, completed using reference TRBV7-2 and TRBJ1-4, is GAGVSQSPSNKVTEKGKDVELRCDPISGHTALYWYRQSLGQGLEFLIYFQGNSAPDKSGLPSDRFSAERTGGSVSTLTIQRTQQEDSAVYLCASSPRSETPKGKLFFGSGTQLSVL.

This chain links TRBV4-3 with TRBJ2-3; D remains ambiguous. CDR3 length: 14 amino acids. Trimming removed 0 bases from V and 3 bases from J, with 7 bases in between. Germline V gene data show CDR1 as LGHNA and CDR2 as YSLEER. The CDR3 DNA reads TGCGCCAGCAGCCAAGAGCGTAGTACAGATACGCAGTATTTT. The encoded protein is CASSQERSTDTQYF.

This chain links TRBV4-1 with TRBJ1-3; no firm D call. Germline loops: CDR1 MGHRA, CDR2 YSYEKL. Trimming removed 1 base from V and 3 bases from J, with 7 bases in between. This CDR3 has 14 residues. CDR3 sequence: CASSQGGLGNTIYF. The CDR3 nucleotides are TGCGCCAGCAGCCAAGGAGGGCTTGGAAACACCATATATTTT.

The J gene is TRBJ2-7, the V gene TRBV6-5; the D gene is possibly TRBD2 (6 bases). Deletions cut 6 bases from V and 5 bases from J, with 14 bases between. CDR3 length: 13 amino acids. Germline-derived CDR1 and CDR2 are MNHEY and SVGAGI. CDR3 nucleotide sequence: TGTGCCAGCAGATTCGGGAGTCGGCACGAGCAGTACTTC. Translated, it gives CASRFGSRHEQYF.